This entry lists 5 T cell receptor beta chains sequenced from one sample in a study of a mutant IDH1 vaccine in newly diagnosed glioma. Their antigen targets remain unknown. Stated time point: week 5, during vaccination. Each dose delivered 300 ug of mutant IDH1 20-mer peptide subcutaneously with imiquimod. Libraries were prepared by immunoSEQ multiplex PCR; TCRdb keeps only in-frame clonotypes and omits some of them. The table lists under 70,000 clones, around 81% of them singletons. The sample here was PBMCs, taken from a glioma patient whose treatment included an IDH1 peptide vaccine. These receptors all stem from a man younger than 45 with glioma.

The gene calls are TRBV30 and TRBJ2-3; 10 nucleotides match TRBD1. CDR1 is GTSNPN and CDR2 is SVGIG in the germline V gene (reference sequence). The CDR3 consists of 16 residues. Trimming removed 4 bases from V and 0 bases from J; junction bases left unmatched: 7. CDR3 protein: CAWNPGQGMSTDTQYF. The CDR3 DNA sequence: TGTGCCTGGAACCCGGGACAGGGGATGAGCACAGATACGCAGTATTTT.

The chain combines TRBV7-6 with TRBJ2-5; 11 nucleotides match TRBD2. Germline CDR1 reads SGHVS; CDR2 reads FNYEAQ. The CDR3 totals 14 residues. The ends lost 5 bases at V and 3 bases at J; junction bases unmatched: 2. The CDR3 region is CASSRGLAEETQYF. For the CDR3, the DNA is TGTGCCAGCAGCCGGGGACTAGCGGAAGAGACCCAGTACTTC.

The rearrangement uses TRBV25-1 and TRBJ2-7; D is possibly TRBD1 (6 bases). The CDR3 runs to 13 residues. The germline V gene encodes CDR1 MGHDK and CDR2 SYGVNS. V shed 5 bases and J shed 0 bases, with 8 bases lying between them. The DNA for the CDR3 is TGTGCCAGCAGTAAACAGGGCTCCTACGAGCAGTACTTC. Translation: CASSKQGSYEQYF.

V and J are TRBV11-3 and TRBJ2-1, with TRBD2 matching 15 bases. CDR1 SGHNT and CDR2 YENEEA come from the germline V gene. V shed 4 bases, J shed 9 bases, and the junction held 1 base outside the gene matches. CDR3 length: 14 amino acids. The CDR3 is CASSSGLAGGEQFF. The CDR3 DNA reads TGTGCCAGCAGCTCGGGACTAGCGGGGGGTGAGCAGTTCTTC.

The rearrangement uses TRBV29-1 and TRBJ2-1, with TRBD1 as a possible D gene (5 bases). The CDR3 length is 16 residues. V was clipped by 4 bases and J by 6 bases, with 22 bases between them. CDR1 SQVTM and CDR2 ANQGSEA come from the germline V gene. Here the CDR3 DNA reads TGCAGCGTTGGGCTCCGTTCAGGGATATTCTCCAATGAGCAGTTCTTC. It encodes CSVGLRSGIFSNEQFF.